This TCR beta chain was sequenced for a study of regulatory T cells in long-lasting Graves disease. Germline V gives CDR1 MDHEN, CDR2 SYDVKM. The CDR3 is 13 amino acids. Trimming removed 6 bases at V and 2 bases at J, with 11 bases between. Time point specified: persistent/refractory GD, antithyroid drugs over 5 years with positive TRAb. With RNA extracted from PBMCs as input, the TCR library was made. Through Arm-PCR of CDR3 regions and iRepertoire HTBI primers, TCR beta libraries were built. TCRdb fed the multiplex PCR reads into MiXCR, producing one record per CDR3 protein. This sample has under 500,000 distinct CDR3 sequences; less than 25% occur once, and the top ten carry around 20%. This clonotype was recorded at least ten times.

Here the sequenced sample was peripheral blood mononuclear cells (PBMCs), taken when the disease was refractory, from a patient treated with antithyroid drugs. The chain carries TRBV28 and TRBJ2-7; weak D call: TRBD1 (6 bases). This TCR was recovered from a female donor with Graves disease. In DNA form, the CDR3 reads TGTGCCAGCAGCCCGGACAGACCCTACGAGCAGTACTTC. This translates into CASSPDRPYEQYF.